This is a list of T cell receptor beta chains from one sample in a study of blood T cells in healthy people across ages. TCRdb reprocessed the 5' RACE reads with MiXCR, giving one entry per CDR3 protein. This table has about 1,400,000 distinct CDR3 sequences, around 42% appearing once. Specimen: blood. The receptors were gathered from a woman under 30 in good health. The CDR3 runs from the conserved cysteine through the conserved F or W. Each record gives: clone size, J gene, V gene, D gene, CDR3 DNA, CDR3 protein. D genes are given only for firm matches. Only some rows state a clone size, as once, few, many or a class for expanded clones.

abundance: .
j_gene: TRBJ2-5
v_gene: TRBV27
d_gene: TRBD1
CDR3nt: TGTGCCAGCAGCGACGACAGGGCGAAAGAGACCCAGTACTTC
CDR3aa: CASSDDRAKETQYF

abundance: .
j_gene: TRBJ2-5
v_gene: TRBV5-1
d_gene: .
CDR3nt: TGCGCCAGCAGCTCTACTAGTGTTCCCTCCAATGAGCAGTACTTC
CDR3aa: CASSSTSVPSNEQYF

abundance: few
j_gene: TRBJ2-7
v_gene: TRBV28
d_gene: TRBD1
CDR3nt: TGTGCCAGCAGTATTGACAGGGGTATTTCCTACGAGCAGTACTTC
CDR3aa: CASSIDRGISYEQYF

abundance: few
j_gene: TRBJ2-7
v_gene: TRBV12-3/TRBV12-4
d_gene: .
CDR3nt: TGTGCCAGCAGTCCAGGGGAGGACCGCCGATACGAGCAGTACTTC
CDR3aa: CASSPGEDRRYEQYF

abundance: .
j_gene: TRBJ1-5
v_gene: TRBV7-2
d_gene: .
CDR3nt: TGTGCCAGCAGCAATCTCCCCAATCAGCCCCAGCATTTT
CDR3aa: CASSNLPNQPQHF

abundance: few
j_gene: TRBJ2-3
v_gene: TRBV28
d_gene: TRBD2
CDR3nt: TGTGCCAGCAGCTTGCTGAGCGGGGAAAGCACAGATACGCAGTATTTT
CDR3aa: CASSLLSGESTDTQYF

abundance: .
j_gene: TRBJ2-3
v_gene: TRBV20-1
d_gene: TRBD1
CDR3nt: TGCGGTGCTAGACAGGGGAGCACAGATACGCAGTATTTT
CDR3aa: CGARQGSTDTQYF

abundance: .
j_gene: TRBJ1-2
v_gene: TRBV5-1
d_gene: .
CDR3nt: TGCGCCAGCAGCTTGGACGGGGCAGGGGCCAAATATGGCTACACCTTC
CDR3aa: CASSLDGAGAKYGYTF

abundance: .
j_gene: TRBJ2-2
v_gene: TRBV20-1
d_gene: .
CDR3nt: TGCAGTGCTAGAGCAGCTAGCCGAGACACCGGGGAGCTGTTTTTT
CDR3aa: CSARAASRDTGELFF

abundance: .
j_gene: TRBJ2-3
v_gene: TRBV5-1
d_gene: .
CDR3nt: TGCGCCAGCAGCTCGGAACTAGCAGACCCCACAGATACGCAGTATTTT
CDR3aa: CASSSELADPTDTQYF

abundance: .
j_gene: TRBJ2-3
v_gene: TRBV12-3/TRBV12-4
d_gene: TRBD1
CDR3nt: TGTGCCAGCAGTCTAACCGGGACAGGGCTCACAGATACGCAGTATTTT
CDR3aa: CASSLTGTGLTDTQYF

abundance: few
j_gene: TRBJ1-1
v_gene: TRBV2
d_gene: .
CDR3nt: TGTGCCAGCAGTGATCTGGCGGGAGTAACTGAAGCTTTCTTT
CDR3aa: CASSDLAGVTEAFF

abundance: .
j_gene: TRBJ2-5
v_gene: TRBV6-1
d_gene: .
CDR3nt: TGTGCCAGCAGTCAGAGTAAATTTACTCCAAGAGAGACCCAGTACTTC
CDR3aa: CASSQSKFTPRETQYF

abundance: few
j_gene: TRBJ2-7
v_gene: TRBV4-1
d_gene: .
CDR3nt: TGCGCCAGCAGCCAAGACGGGACGATTACCTACGAGCAGTACTTC
CDR3aa: CASSQDGTITYEQYF

abundance: .
j_gene: TRBJ2-5
v_gene: TRBV7-2
d_gene: TRBD2
CDR3nt: TGTGCCAGCAGCTTAAGGTTGGCTAGCGGGCAAGAGACCCAGTACTTC
CDR3aa: CASSLRLASGQETQYF

abundance: few
j_gene: TRBJ2-1
v_gene: TRBV18
d_gene: .
CDR3nt: TGTGCCAGCTCAAAAAGTGAAGCAACCTACAATGAGCAGTTCTTC
CDR3aa: CASSKSEATYNEQFF

abundance: few
j_gene: TRBJ2-7
v_gene: TRBV6-6
d_gene: .
CDR3nt: TGTGCCAGCCGGACCAGGAATGAGCAGTACTTC
CDR3aa: CASRTRNEQYF

abundance: few
j_gene: TRBJ2-7
v_gene: TRBV18
d_gene: TRBD1
CDR3nt: TGTGCCAGCTCACCACAGAGCCAGGGGGTCCCGTACGAGCAGTACTTC
CDR3aa: CASSPQSQGVPYEQYF

abundance: .
j_gene: TRBJ2-1
v_gene: TRBV7-2
d_gene: .
CDR3nt: TGTGCCAGCAGCCTTAACCCCGGACAAACTAATGAGCAGTTCTTC
CDR3aa: CASSLNPGQTNEQFF

abundance: few
j_gene: TRBJ2-1
v_gene: TRBV27
d_gene: .
CDR3nt: TGTGCCAGCAGTCAGGGTCTAGGTCCCGGGCAGTTCTTC
CDR3aa: CASSQGLGPGQFF

abundance: few
j_gene: TRBJ2-1
v_gene: TRBV20-1
d_gene: .
CDR3nt: TGCAGTGCTAGAAAAACCGGGACAAGGGTCAATGAGCAGTTCTTC
CDR3aa: CSARKTGTRVNEQFF

abundance: few
j_gene: TRBJ2-7
v_gene: TRBV29-1
d_gene: TRBD2
CDR3nt: TGCAGCGTTGAACTTAGCGGGGGAACCTACGAGCAGTACTTC
CDR3aa: CSVELSGGTYEQYF

abundance: once
j_gene: TRBJ1-2
v_gene: TRBV6-5
d_gene: TRBD1
CDR3nt: TGTGCCAGCAGGTCATACGCAGGGGGCATTACCTATGGCTACACCTTC
CDR3aa: CASRSYAGGITYGYTF

abundance: few
j_gene: TRBJ2-5
v_gene: TRBV25-1
d_gene: TRBD2
CDR3nt: TGTGCCAGCAGTGAAAGACTAGCGGGGGCCCAAGAGACCCAGTACTTC
CDR3aa: CASSERLAGAQETQYF

abundance: many
j_gene: TRBJ1-2
v_gene: TRBV29-1
d_gene: TRBD1
CDR3nt: TGCAGCGCAGGACAGGCCTCTAACTATGGCTACACCTTC
CDR3aa: CSAGQASNYGYTF

abundance: few
j_gene: TRBJ2-1
v_gene: TRBV11-2
d_gene: TRBD1
CDR3nt: TGTGCCAGCAGCTTAGGACCAAAGGGACAGCTTTACAATGAGCAGTTCTTC
CDR3aa: CASSLGPKGQLYNEQFF

abundance: .
j_gene: TRBJ2-7
v_gene: TRBV18
d_gene: .
CDR3nt: TGTGCCAGCTCATTATCCCAGGCTGACGAGCAGTACTTC
CDR3aa: CASSLSQADEQYF

abundance: .
j_gene: TRBJ2-7
v_gene: TRBV11-2
d_gene: TRBD2
CDR3nt: TGTGTCAGCAGCGCCGCACCGGGACTAACCTACGAGCAGTACTTC
CDR3aa: CVSSAAPGLTYEQYF

abundance: few
j_gene: TRBJ1-6
v_gene: TRBV30
d_gene: .
CDR3nt: TGTGCCTGGAGGGACAGCAATTCACCCCTCCACTTT
CDR3aa: CAWRDSNSPLHF

abundance: .
j_gene: TRBJ2-4
v_gene: TRBV12-3/TRBV12-4
d_gene: TRBD2
CDR3nt: TGTGCCAGCAGTTTAACTAGCGGGGGAAACATTCAGTACTTC
CDR3aa: CASSLTSGGNIQYF

abundance: .
j_gene: TRBJ2-3
v_gene: TRBV7-8
d_gene: .
CDR3nt: TGTGCCAGCAGCTTTGCGGGGTCCTTCACAGATACGCAGTATTTT
CDR3aa: CASSFAGSFTDTQYF

abundance: .
j_gene: TRBJ2-3
v_gene: TRBV5-1
d_gene: .
CDR3nt: TGTGCCAGCAGCTTGACATCCAGCACAGATACGCAGTATTTT
CDR3aa: CASSLTSSTDTQYF